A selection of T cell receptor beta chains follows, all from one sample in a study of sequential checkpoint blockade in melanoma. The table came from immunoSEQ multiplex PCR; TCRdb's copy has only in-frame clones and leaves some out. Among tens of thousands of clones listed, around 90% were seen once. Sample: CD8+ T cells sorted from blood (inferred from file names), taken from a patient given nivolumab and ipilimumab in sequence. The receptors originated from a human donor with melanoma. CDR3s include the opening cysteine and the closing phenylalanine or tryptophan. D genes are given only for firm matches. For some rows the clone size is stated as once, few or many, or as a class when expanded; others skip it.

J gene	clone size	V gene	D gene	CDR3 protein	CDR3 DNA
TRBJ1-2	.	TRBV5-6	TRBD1	CASSMGQYYGYTF	TGTGCCAGCAGCATGGGACAGTACTATGGCTACACCTTC
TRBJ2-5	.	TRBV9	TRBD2	CASSPSSGGLQETQYF	TGTGCCAGCAGCCCCTCTAGCGGGGGGCTCCAAGAGACCCAGTACTTC
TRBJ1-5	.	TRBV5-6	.	CASSLGQLNQPQHF	TGTGCCAGCAGCTTGGGACAGCTGAATCAGCCCCAGCATTTT
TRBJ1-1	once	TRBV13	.	CASSLDLEAFF	TGTGCCAGCAGCTTAGACTTGGAAGCTTTCTTT
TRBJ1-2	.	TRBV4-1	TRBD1	CASSLSGQGSNYGYTF	TGCGCCAGTAGCCTCTCGGGACAGGGTAGTAACTATGGCTACACCTTC
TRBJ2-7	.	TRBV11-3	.	CASSLANKNEQYF	TGTGCCAGCAGCTTAGCTAATAAAAACGAGCAGTACTTC
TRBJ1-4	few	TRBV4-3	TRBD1	CASSQDGQGNEKLFF	TGCGCCAGCAGCCAAGACGGACAGGGTAATGAAAAACTGTTTTTT
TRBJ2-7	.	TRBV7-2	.	CASSLGLGTYEQYF	TGTGCCAGCAGCTTAGGACTAGGAACCTACGAGCAGTACTTC
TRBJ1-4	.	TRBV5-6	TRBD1	CASSSDRVEDEKLFF	TGTGCCAGCAGCTCCGACAGGGTGGAGGATGAAAAACTGTTTTTT
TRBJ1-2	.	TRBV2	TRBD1	CASRGTGGISGYTF	TGTGCCAGCAGGGGGACAGGGGGCATTAGTGGCTACACCTTC
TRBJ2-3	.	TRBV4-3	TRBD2	CASSQDPLGGSTDTQYF	TGCGCCAGCAGCCAAGATCCCCTGGGAGGGAGCACAGATACGCAGTATTTT
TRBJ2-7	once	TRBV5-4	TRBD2	CASSFVAGDGYEQYF	TGTGCCAGCAGCTTCGTAGCGGGAGATGGGTACGAGCAGTACTTC
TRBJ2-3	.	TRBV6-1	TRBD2	CASSEAGLAGVLDTQYF	TGTGCCAGCAGTGAAGCGGGGCTAGCGGGAGTCCTAGATACGCAGTATTTT
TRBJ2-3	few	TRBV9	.	CASSVGQISSTDTQYF	TGTGCCAGCAGCGTAGGACAGATATCTAGCACAGATACGCAGTATTTT
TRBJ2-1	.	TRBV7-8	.	CASSLTGNEQFF	TGTGCCAGCAGCTTGACGGGCAATGAGCAGTTCTTC
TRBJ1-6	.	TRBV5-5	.	CASSQDRAGIYNSPLHF	TGCGCCAGCAGCCAAGATAGGGCAGGGATCTATAATTCACCCCTCCACTTT
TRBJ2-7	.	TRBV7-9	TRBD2	CASSLMVAGPPEQYF	TGTGCCAGCAGCTTAATGGTAGCGGGGCCTCCCGAGCAGTACTTC
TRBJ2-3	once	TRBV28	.	CASSRAGWLDFSTDTQYF	TGTGCCAGCAGTAGAGCAGGGTGGTTAGACTTTAGCACAGATACGCAGTATTTT
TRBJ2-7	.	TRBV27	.	CASSFRSGEQYF	TGTGCCAGCAGTTTTCGTTCGGGTGAGCAGTACTTC
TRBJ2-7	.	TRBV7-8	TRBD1	CASSPVGRGYEQYF	TGTGCCAGCAGCCCAGTCGGCAGGGGGTACGAGCAGTACTTC
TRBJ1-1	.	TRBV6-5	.	CASSEVGGGVAFF	TGTGCCAGCAGTGAAGTGGGGGGGGGCGTTGCTTTCTTT
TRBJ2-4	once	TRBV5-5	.	CASSSTGPTNIQYF	TGTGCCAGCAGCTCGACAGGACCAACAAACATTCAGTACTTC
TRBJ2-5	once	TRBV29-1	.	CSADRGETQYF	TGCAGCGCTGACAGAGGGGAGACCCAGTACTTC
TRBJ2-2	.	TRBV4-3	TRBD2	CASSLIAGGPTGELFF	TGCGCCAGCAGTCTCATAGCGGGGGGGCCCACCGGGGAGCTGTTTTTT
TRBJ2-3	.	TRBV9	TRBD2	CASSETSGGDTQYF	TGTGCCAGCAGCGAGACTAGCGGGGGAGATACGCAGTATTTT
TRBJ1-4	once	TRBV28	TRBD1	CASRQGETTNEKLFF	TGTGCCAGTCGACAGGGGGAGACAACTAATGAAAAACTGTTTTTT
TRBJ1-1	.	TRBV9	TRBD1	CASSFGTGGTEAFF	TGTGCCAGCAGCTTTGGGACAGGGGGGACTGAGGCTTTCTTT
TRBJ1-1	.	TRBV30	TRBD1	CASGDRGPWTEAFF	TGTGCCTCTGGGGACAGGGGGCCTTGGACTGAAGCTTTCTTT
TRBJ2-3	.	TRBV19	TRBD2	CASSIAEGGPTDTQYF	TGTGCCAGTAGTATAGCCGAGGGAGGGCCCACAGATACGCAGTATTTT
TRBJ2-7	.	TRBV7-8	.	CASSSFYEQYF	TGTGCCAGCAGCTCTTTTTACGAGCAGTACTTC
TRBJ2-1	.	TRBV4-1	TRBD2	CASSQILAGGPSSYNEQFF	TGCGCCAGCAGCCAAATTCTAGCGGGGGGGCCAAGCTCCTACAATGAGCAGTTCTTC
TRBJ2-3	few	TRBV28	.	CASSLAGPTDTQYF	TGTGCCAGCAGTTTAGCGGGACCCACAGATACGCAGTATTTT
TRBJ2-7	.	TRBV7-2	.	CASSQGGTYEQYF	TGTGCCAGCAGCCAAGGCGGAACCTACGAGCAGTACTTC
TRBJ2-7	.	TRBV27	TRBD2	CASSLRGGLSSYEQYF	TGTGCCAGCAGCTTACGCGGGGGACTATCATCTTACGAGCAGTACTTC
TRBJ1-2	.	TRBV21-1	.	CASRRDDREDGYTF	TGTGCCAGCAGGCGAGATGACAGGGAGGACGGCTACACCTTC
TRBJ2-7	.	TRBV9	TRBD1	CASSVTGTGNYEQYF	TGTGCCAGCAGCGTAACGGGGACAGGGAATTACGAGCAGTACTTC
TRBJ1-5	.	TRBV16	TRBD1	CASGQGGDQPQHF	TGTGCCAGTGGACAGGGAGGGGATCAGCCCCAGCATTTT
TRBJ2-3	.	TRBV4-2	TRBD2	CASSQGLSRTSGEDTQYF	TGTGCCAGCAGCCAAGGATTATCACGGACTAGCGGTGAGGATACGCAGTATTTT
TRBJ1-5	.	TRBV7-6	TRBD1	CASSPTGEAGQPQHF	TGTGCCAGCAGCCCAACAGGGGAGGCTGGTCAGCCCCAGCATTTT
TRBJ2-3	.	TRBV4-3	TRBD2	CASSQVRTSGTDTQYF	TGCGCCAGCAGCCAAGTCCGGACTAGCGGCACAGATACGCAGTATTTT
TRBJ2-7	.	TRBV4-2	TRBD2	CASSHTSGGYEQYF	TGTGCCAGCAGCCATACTAGCGGGGGATACGAGCAGTACTTC
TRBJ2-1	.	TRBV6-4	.	CASSETPGGWNEQFF	TGTGCCAGCAGTGAGACGCCCGGGGGTTGGAATGAGCAGTTCTTC
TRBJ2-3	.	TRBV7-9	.	CASRPEGTDTQYF	TGTGCCAGCAGGCCCGAGGGCACAGATACGCAGTATTTT
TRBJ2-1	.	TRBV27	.	CASSLASGVEQFF	TGTGCCAGCAGTTTAGCTTCCGGGGTAGAGCAGTTCTTC
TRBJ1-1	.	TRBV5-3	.	CARSSRDTDTEAFF	TGTGCCAGAAGCAGCCGGGACACCGACACTGAAGCTTTCTTT
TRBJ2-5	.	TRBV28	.	CASSSRVIRTAQETQYF	TGTGCCAGCAGTTCCCGGGTCATTCGTACGGCCCAAGAGACCCAGTACTTC
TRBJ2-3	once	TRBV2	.	CATKGGASQTDTQYF	TGTGCCACCAAAGGGGGGGCTAGCCAAACAGATACGCAGTATTTT
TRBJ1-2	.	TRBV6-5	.	CASSLTDNYGYTF	TGTGCCAGCAGTTTGACAGATAACTATGGCTACACCTTC
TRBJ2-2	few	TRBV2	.	CASISPSTGELFF	TGTGCCAGCATCTCCCCGAGCACCGGGGAGCTGTTTTTT
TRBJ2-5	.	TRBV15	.	CATSPHWTDRTQETQYF	TGTGCCACCAGCCCACACTGGACAGACCGAACCCAAGAGACCCAGTACTTC
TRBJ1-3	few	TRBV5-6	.	CASSLVGAAAGNTIYF	TGTGCCAGCAGCTTAGTGGGGGCCGCTGCTGGAAACACCATATATTTT
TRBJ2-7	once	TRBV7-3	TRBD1	CASSSGTGNDEQYF	TGTGCCAGCAGTTCCGGGACAGGGAATGACGAGCAGTACTTC
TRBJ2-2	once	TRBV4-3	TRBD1	CASSQPRTGELTGELFF	TGCGCCAGCAGCCAACCCCGGACAGGGGAATTGACCGGGGAGCTGTTTTTT
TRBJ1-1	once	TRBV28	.	CASSLRPTRLRRAFF	TGTGCCAGCAGTTTAAGGCCCACTCGCCTTAGGAGAGCTTTCTTT
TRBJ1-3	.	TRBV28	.	CASSFDSGSDSGNTIYF	TGTGCCAGCAGTTTTGATTCAGGAAGTGACTCTGGAAACACCATATATTTT
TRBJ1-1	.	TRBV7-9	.	CASSYPGSTEAFF	TGTGCCAGCAGCTACCCCGGGAGCACTGAAGCTTTCTTT
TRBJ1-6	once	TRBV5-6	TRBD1	CASSWGTGGNSPLHF	TGTGCCAGCAGCTGGGGGACAGGGGGGAATTCACCCCTCCACTTT
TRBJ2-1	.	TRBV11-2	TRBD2	CASRRWGSGGDNEQFF	TGTGCCAGCAGGCGGTGGGGAAGCGGGGGGGACAATGAGCAGTTCTTC
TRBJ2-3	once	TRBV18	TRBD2	CASSPVSGTADTQYF	TGTGCCAGCTCACCGGTTAGCGGGACGGCGGATACGCAGTATTTT